The clone carrying this T cell receptor (beta chain) is a singleton in its sample. The CDR3 sequence is 15 residues long. V shed 5 bases and J shed 4 bases, with 18 bases lying between them. The germline V gene has CDR1 SGHTA and CDR2 FQGNSA. Sequencing was performed with immunoSEQ multiplex PCR; in TCRdb, only in-frame clones are kept and a portion is missing. There are about 130,000 clones in the sample; under 90% occur only once, and about 6% lies in the top ten. The sample is drawn from a study of T cell responses to AZD1222 COVID-19 vaccine. The sequence derives from an adult in good health. The rearrangement uses TRBV7-2 and TRBJ2-7; a weak D match, TRBD1 (6 bases). Material: peripheral blood, obtained on day 0 of AZD1222 vaccination. CDR3 loop: CASSPRGVNHYEQYF. CDR3 in DNA: TGTGCCAGCAGCCCCAGGGGAGTAAATCATTACGAGCAGTACTTC. Together with reference TRBV7-2 and TRBJ2-7, the CDR3 gives the full variable domain: GAGVSQSPSNKVTEKGKDVELRCDPISGHTALYWYRQSLGQGLEFLIYFQGNSAPDKSGLPSDRFSAERTGGSVSTLTIQRTQQEDSAVYLCASSPRGVNHYEQYFGPGTRLTVT.